This T cell receptor (beta chain) was documented in a study of blood T cell repertoires in COVID-19. For the study at large: The samples span acute and convalescent COVID-19 from the United States, Italy and Spain. PBMCs, B-cell-depleted T cells, or T cells were the source of the cDNA or gDNA that made up the material.

Germline CDR1 SGHRS, CDR2 YFSETQ. The CDR3 contains 14 residues. Trimming cost V 4 bases and J 2 bases; bases outside gene matches: 5. Methods used by the authors: Amplifying reference gene primers gave estimates of nucleated cell counts. Generated by immunoSEQ multiplex PCR, the TCRdb table keeps only in-frame clones and is missing some. D and trimming come from the DNA, and the V and J calls and clone size come from that table. The sample lists some 70,000 clones; roughly nine tenths were seen once. The sequence was obtained from a human donor in a cohort sampled during active COVID-19. The chain carries TRBV5-1 and TRBJ2-5; 7 bases agree with TRBD1. Sequencing was carried out using peripheral blood. CDR3 region: CASSQQGFQETQYF. The CDR3 DNA follows: TGCGCCAGCAGCCAACAGGGGTTTCAAGAGACCCAGTACTTC.